The entry below describes one T cell receptor beta chain. This record belongs to a study of cytomegalovirus exposure and HLA in healthy donors. Per the germline V gene, CDR1 is MNHNS and CDR2 is SASEGT. Trimming took 5 bases from V and 3 from J; bases not matched to a gene: 4. The CDR3 sequence is 14 residues long. This PCR relied on a set of 60 Vbeta primers and 13 Jbeta primers. Sequenced by immunoSEQ multiplex PCR; TCRdb stores in-frame clones only, minus some. Of more than 80,000 clones detected, roughly 67% appear once; the ten largest clones hold about 2.5%. The specimen sequenced was PBMCs. The receptor's source is a human donor in good health. This chain links TRBV6-1 with TRBJ1-1, with 9 bases aligning to TRBD1. CDR3 residues: CASSLRTGDTEAFF. The CDR3 nucleotides are TGTGCCAGCAGTCTGAGGACAGGGGACACTGAAGCTTTCTTT.